The 30 T cell receptor beta chains presented below share a single source sample, sequenced in a study of early T cells in non-severe SARS-CoV-2 infection (dated by TCRdb to the early 2020s). Preparation of the library involved 5' RACE. Sequenced on a NextSeq 500. The raw public reads went through TCRdb reprocessing: fastp at Q25, MiXCR clone calling, in-frame beta chains kept. Rows are unified per CDR3 protein, each entry keeping the most common DNA and genes. Across this sample there are fewer than 75,000 distinct CDR3 sequences, with over 20% seen only once. The ten largest clones represent 15% to 20% of the sample. The source material was whole blood, sampled at baseline. The receptors derive from an adult who was a healthcare worker with PCR-confirmed SARS-CoV-2 infection or an uninfected control (not recorded which).

Concerning this clonotype itself: The CDR3 does not end in the conserved phenylalanine or tryptophan, so this is likely a read error. The limits of the CDR3 on the DNA are not certain, so only TCRdb's listed CDR3 is given. V is TRBV19 and J is TRBJ2-3; TRBD1 is the table's D call, not checked against the DNA. Germline CDR1 is LNHDA and CDR2 is SQIVND (reference sequence). From its first to its last residue, the CDR3 has 10 amino acids. This CDR3 reads CASSTGTLAL.

This clonotype was counted between two and nine times. The chain joins TRBV5-1 to TRBJ1-2; 7 nucleotides align to TRBD1. The V segment lost 3 bases and the J segment 3 bases; nucleotides outside the gene matches: 8. CDR1 is SGHRS, CDR2 YFSETQ, per germline. The CDR3 has 15 residues. The CDR3 sequence: CASSSTGTEDYGYTF. The CDR3 DNA follows: TGCGCCAGCAGCTCGACCGGGACAGAGGACTATGGCTACACCTTC.

CDR3 sequence reads: CASSQAQVNTEAFF. DNA for the CDR3: TGTGCCAGCAGCCAAGCGCAAGTGAACACTGAAGCTTTCTTT. The chain links TRBV3-1 to TRBJ1-1; D is undetermined. The length of the CDR3 is 14 residues. V gave up 1 base and J gave up 0 bases, with 6 bases separating them. Germline CDR1 and CDR2: LGHDT and YNNKEL (reference sequence).

This clonotype was detected only a few times. This chain links TRBV12-3 or TRBV12-4 with TRBJ2-3; perhaps TRBD2 as D (5 bases). CDR3 length: 13 amino acids. Trimming took 6 bases from V and 2 from J, leaving 9 bases between them. DNA for the CDR3: TGTGCCAGCAGCCCTGACTACACAGATACGCAGTATTTT. It specifies CASSPDYTDTQYF.

On this clonotype: One junction end does not reproduce the germline sequence, and a read error may be involved. V is TRBV18 and J is TRBJ2-7; 7 bases are a match to TRBD1. Germline V CDR1 and CDR2: KGHSH, LQKENI. The CDR3 is made up of 14 amino acids. The CDR3 sequence is CTSSPTGDGYEQYF. DNA for the CDR3: TGTACCAGCTCACCTACAGGGGACGGCTACGAGCAGTACTTC.

V gene TRBV6-5 combines with J gene TRBJ2-3; no firm D call. CDR1 is MNHEY and CDR2 is SVGAGI in the germline V gene. V gave up 6 bases and J gave up 5 bases, with 12 bases separating them. The CDR3 consists of 13 residues. The CDR3 sequence: CASRSNLGDTQYF. The CDR3 DNA sequence: TGTGCCAGCAGATCAAACCTTGGAGATACGCAGTATTTT.

This clonotype turned up a few times. V gene TRBV2 combines with J gene TRBJ1-4, with D unclear. Germline V lookup: CDR1 SNHLY, CDR2 FYNNEI. CDR3 length: 11 amino acids. The V gene lost 7 bases and the J gene lost 4 bases, with 4 bases spanning the gap. The CDR3 DNA is TGTGCCAGCACAGTTAATGAAAAACTGTTTTTT. This codes for CASTVNEKLFF.

The sample holds a few counts of this clonotype. This rearrangement joins TRBV27 to TRBJ1-4; TRBD1 is a possible D gene (5 bases). Germline values: CDR1 MNHEY, CDR2 SMNVEV (reference sequence). V was pared by 5 bases and J by 4 bases, with 11 bases between. The CDR3 sequence is 14 residues long. CDR3 residues: CASSPRGHNEKLFF. In nucleotides, the CDR3 is TGTGCCAGCAGTCCTAGGGGTCATAATGAAAAACTGTTTTTT.

This clonotype was recorded a few times. In DNA form, the CDR3 reads TGCAGTGCCATCCCAGTGGAGATGATGAACACTGAAGCTTTCTTT. Amino acids: CSAIPVEMMNTEAFF. V gene TRBV20-1 combines with J gene TRBJ1-1; the D is unclear. V shed 6 bases and J shed 0 bases, with 17 bases lying between them. This CDR3 is built from 15 residues. CDR1 is DFQATT and CDR2 is SNEGSKA in the germline V gene (reference sequence).

This clonotype turned up a few times. V and J are TRBV5-1 and TRBJ2-3; perhaps TRBD1 as D (6 bases). The CDR3 covers 14 residues. Germline V gives CDR1 SGHRS, CDR2 YFSETQ. The V gene lost 2 bases and the J gene lost 6 bases, with 13 bases spanning the gap. CDR3 sequence (DNA): TGCGCCAGCAGCTTAAGAGGGGGTACCGATACGCAGTATTTT. It specifies CASSLRGGTDTQYF.

This chain connects TRBV12-3 or TRBV12-4 to TRBJ2-7, with no clear D. The CDR3 is 13 amino acids. With 3 bases removed from V and 3 bases from J, the gap between germline ends came to 9 bases. CDR3 loop: CASSLGPSYEQYF. The DNA of the CDR3 is TGTGCCAGCAGTTTGGGCCCGAGCTACGAGCAGTACTTC.

This clonotype was seen a handful of times. The V and J genes are TRBV12-3 or TRBV12-4 and TRBJ2-3; D may be TRBD2 (6 bases). Trimming left V 7 bases short and J 6 bases short, with 11 bases between. The CDR3 runs 12 residues. Here the CDR3 reads CASTGGVDTQYF. CDR3 DNA: TGTGCCAGCACGGGCGGGGTCGATACGCAGTATTTT.

In its sample, this clonotype was seen many times. The chain recombines TRBV18 with TRBJ1-2; TRBD1 might be the D (5 bases). Trimming took 5 bases from V and 6 from J, leaving 19 bases between them. In germline, CDR1 is KGHSH, CDR2 LQKENI. The CDR3 extends over 15 amino acids. Written as DNA, the CDR3 is TGTGCCAGCTCATCTTCGGCCCTCCCGGGGGATGGCTACACCTTC. It is translated as CASSSSALPGDGYTF. Full variable domain (rest looked up from reference TRBV18 and TRBJ1-2): NAGVMQNPRHLVRRRGQEARLRCSPMKGHSHVYWYRQLPEEGLKFMVYLQKENIIDESGMPKERFSAEFPKEGPSILRIQQVVRGDSAAYFCASSSSALPGDGYTFGSGTRLTVV.

This clonotype appeared a few times. The chain joins TRBV27 to TRBJ1-6; the D gene is possibly TRBD1 (6 bases). The germline V gene has CDR1 MNHEY and CDR2 SMNVEV (reference sequence). Between the trimmed V and J ends, which lost 5 bases and 8 bases, there was a span of 10 bases. The CDR3 consists of 13 residues. CDR3: CASSVRGDSPLHF. CDR3 nucleotides: TGTGCCAGCAGTGTTAGGGGGGATTCACCCCTCCACTTT.

The V and J genes are TRBV2 and TRBJ2-7; TRBD2 matches 7 bases. The CDR3 has 17 residues. V shed 5 bases and J 1 base; nucleotides not matched to a gene: 14. CDR1 is SNHLY, CDR2 FYNNEI, per germline. CDR3 nucleotides: TGTGCCAGCAGTAAAAACCCACGACTAGCCGCTTCCTACGAGCAGTACTTC. It is translated as CASSKNPRLAASYEQYF.

This clonotype was observed a few times. The chain uses TRBV29-1 and TRBJ2-7; D may be TRBD2 (6 bases). This CDR3 is built from 10 residues. The germline V gene has CDR1 SQVTM and CDR2 ANQGSEA. V shed 7 bases and J shed 3 bases, with 7 bases lying between them. Here the CDR3 reads CSAGDYEQYF. In DNA, the CDR3 is TGCAGCGCGGGGGACTACGAGCAGTACTTC.

This clonotype was found a few times. This chain connects TRBV7-3 to TRBJ2-2; D may be TRBD1 (5 bases). The V end lost 6 bases, the J end lost 0 bases, and 5 bases lay between the germline ends. Germline CDR1 and CDR2: SGHTA and FQGTGA. This CDR3 has 13 residues. In DNA form, the CDR3 reads TGTGCCAGCAGACAGGCGAACACCGGGGAGCTGTTTTTT. This translates into CASRQANTGELFF.

This clonotype has ten or more counts. The V call is TRBV5-1, the J call TRBJ1-2; TRBD1 matches 8 bases. CDR1 and CDR2 from the germline V gene are SGHRS and YFSETQ. This CDR3 has 15 amino acids. V lost 4 bases, J lost 4 bases, and 9 bases stayed unmatched. Written as DNA, the CDR3 is TGCGCCAGCAGCACCGGACAGGGAGAAGTCTATGGCTACACCTTC. This encodes CASSTGQGEVYGYTF.

This clonotype was found many times. The chain joins TRBV3-1 to TRBJ2-5, with a weak D call TRBD2 (6 bases). Trimming pared 4 bases from V and 2 bases from J, leaving 14 bases between. The CDR3 consists of 15 residues. Germline V gives CDR1 LGHDT, CDR2 YNNKEL (reference sequence). This chain's CDR3 is CASSPRRGKQETQYF. CDR3 in DNA: TGTGCCAGCAGCCCCCGTCGGGGGAAGCAAGAGACCCAGTACTTC.

This clonotype came up many times. This rearrangement joins TRBV7-9 to TRBJ1-1; weak D call: TRBD1 (6 bases). V was trimmed by 8 bases and J by 1 base, leaving 17 bases between them. Germline-derived CDR1 and CDR2 are SEHNR and FQNEAQ (reference sequence). The CDR3 loop spans 15 amino acids. The CDR3 DNA is TGTGCCAGCGGTAAGGTCTGGACAGAGAACACTGAAGCTTTCTTT. This gives the protein CASGKVWTENTEAFF.

The chain joins TRBV9 to TRBJ2-3, with 8 bases aligning to TRBD2. With V trimmed by 2 bases and J by 7 bases, 12 bases remained unmatched. The CDR3 is 16 amino acids. CDR1 and CDR2 from the germline V gene are SGDLS and YYNGEE. CDR3 nucleotides: TGTGCCAGCAGCGTTTCAGCGGGGGCCCCTGTGAATACGCAGTATTTT. Its translation: CASSVSAGAPVNTQYF. The full variable domain, completed using reference TRBV9 and TRBJ2-3, is DSGVTQTPKHLITATGQRVTLRCSPRSGDLSVYWYQQSLDQGLQFLIQYYNGEERAKGNILERFSAQQFPDLHSELNLSSLELGDSALYFCASSVSAGAPVNTQYFGPGTRLTVL.

This clonotype has ten or more counts. The V gene is TRBV3-1, the J gene TRBJ2-1; 12 bases fit TRBD2. The CDR3 consists of 15 residues. Losses at the gene ends were 4 bases for V and 3 bases for J; bases not matched to a gene: 1. CDR1 and CDR2 (germline): LGHDT, YNNKEL (reference sequence). The CDR3 region has the DNA TGTGCCAGCAGCCCGACTAGCGGGAGCTACAATGAGCAGTTCTTC. Its translation: CASSPTSGSYNEQFF.

V and J are TRBV27 and TRBJ2-3; no clear D gene. This CDR3 comprises 13 residues. CDR1 MNHEY and CDR2 SMNVEV come from the germline V gene (reference sequence). Trimming took off 0 bases at V and 2 bases at J, with 3 bases between the two ends. The CDR3: CASSLSLTDTQYF. CDR3 nucleotide sequence: TGTGCCAGCAGTTTATCCCTCACAGATACGCAGTATTTT.

This clonotype was counted many times. The rearrangement joins TRBV7-2 to TRBJ1-1; D gene unclear. Germline-derived CDR1 and CDR2 are SGHTA and FQGNSA. V was cut by 1 base and J by 5 bases, with 17 bases left in between. The CDR3 contains 16 residues. The CDR3: CASSLGVGRRGTEAFF. Here the CDR3 DNA reads TGTGCCAGCAGCTTAGGGGTAGGGAGAAGAGGGACTGAAGCTTTCTTT.

This clonotype appeared a few times. V is TRBV12-3 or TRBV12-4 and J is TRBJ1-6, with D perhaps matching TRBD1 (5 bases). CDR3 length equals 15 residues. Deletions cut 6 bases from V and 3 bases from J, with 12 bases between. The CDR3 DNA reads TGTGCCAGCAGCCGGAGGACACTCTATAATTCACCCCTCCACTTT. Protein product: CASSRRTLYNSPLHF.

The chain recombines TRBV5-1 with TRBJ1-1; tentatively, D is TRBD1 (6 bases). This CDR3 has 15 amino acids. Between the trimmed V and J ends, which lost 0 bases and 3 bases, there was a span of 12 bases. Germline V gives CDR1 SGHRS, CDR2 YFSETQ. CDR3 DNA: TGCGCCAGCAGCTTGGTTGCGGGGGCGGACACTGAAGCTTTCTTT. Its protein is CASSLVAGADTEAFF.

This clonotype was recorded a few times. The J gene is TRBJ2-3, the V gene TRBV11-2; a possible D gene is TRBD1 (5 bases). Trimming removed 5 bases at V and 0 bases at J, with 12 bases between. Per the germline V gene, CDR1 is SGHAT and CDR2 is FQNNGV. The CDR3 extends over 15 amino acids. The CDR3 DNA reads TGTGCCAGCAGCATAACAGGAACCAGCACAGATACGCAGTATTTT. It translates to CASSITGTSTDTQYF.

The table lists this clonotype with many counts. The rearrangement joins TRBV7-3 to TRBJ2-3, with 9 positions matching TRBD1. The CDR3 has 16 residues. V dropped 4 bases and J dropped 4; count of bases not matched to a gene: 9. Germline CDR1 SGHTA, CDR2 FQGTGA. The chain's CDR3 is CASSSMGTGTPDTQYF. The CDR3 coding sequence is TGTGCCAGCAGCTCGATGGGGACAGGGACCCCAGATACGCAGTATTTT.

The rearrangement joins TRBV30 to TRBJ2-2, with no clear D. Trimming removed 4 bases from V and 5 bases from J, with 8 bases in between. The length of the CDR3 is 12 residues. CDR1 is GTSNPN and CDR2 is SVGIG in the germline V gene (reference sequence). The CDR3 sequence: CAWNPITGELFF. Written as DNA, the CDR3 is TGTGCCTGGAATCCGATTACCGGGGAGCTGTTTTTT.

In this sample, this clonotype turned up a few times. The gene calls are TRBV3-1 and TRBJ1-2; maybe TRBD1 (5 bases). V lost 4 bases and J lost 6, with 9 bases in between. CDR3 length: 12 amino acids. CDR1 is LGHDT, CDR2 YNNKEL, per germline (reference sequence). The DNA of the CDR3 is TGTGCCAGCAGCCGGGGGAGGGATGGCTACACCTTC. Translated: CASSRGRDGYTF.